Below, 28 T cell receptor beta chains from the same sample are listed, as sequenced in a study of a mutant IDH1 vaccine in newly diagnosed glioma (dated by TCRdb to about 2021). The library was built by means of the immunoSEQ multiplex PCR assay. In its TCRdb copy, this immuneACCESS table keeps in-frame sequences only and misses some clones. Where compared with another copy, unresolved V genes explain less than half of these, and the others have no known cause. Present in this sample are 85,000 to 100,000 clones, 80% of which were seen just once. Roughly 7% of the sample lies in the top ten. The sample's time point label, decoded: baseline, week 1 (first vaccination visit). What this sample's treatment or condition label stands for: pre-vaccination baseline after standard-of-care therapy. The sample in question was PBMCs, obtained from a glioma patient treated with radiotherapy, temozolomide or both. These receptors were collected from a man between 35 and 55 years old with glioma.

This sequence joins TRBV7-2 and TRBJ2-1; 10 bases line up with TRBD2. V gave up 5 bases and J gave up 8 bases; unmatched junction bases: 9. CDR1 SGHTA and CDR2 FQGNSA come from the germline V gene. CDR3 size: 15 residues. The CDR3 DNA reads as TGTGCCAGCAGCCAAACCTCTAGCGGGGGAGATGAGCAGTTCTTC. Protein product: CASSQTSSGGDEQFF.

This clone occurred many times. This chain links TRBV15 with TRBJ1-5; the D gene is possibly TRBD1 (6 bases). V shed 4 bases and J shed 4 bases, with 11 bases lying between them. Germline V gene data show CDR1 as LNHNV and CDR2 as YYDKDF (reference sequence). The CDR3 has 14 amino acids. The CDR3 nucleotides are TGTGCCACCAGCACTCCAGGGGAAAATCAGCCCCAGCATTTT. Translated: CATSTPGENQPQHF.

This clone was counted many times. Here the CDR3 DNA reads TGCGCCAGCAGCCAAGCAGGGGGCTCTGGGGCCAACGTCCTGACTTTC. This translates into CASSQAGGSGANVLTF. The chain employs TRBV4-3 and TRBJ2-6; 7 bases agree with TRBD1. J lost 0 bases, V lost 1 base, and 0 bases had no gene match. The CDR3 length is 16 residues. Looked up from germline, CDR1 is LGHNA and CDR2 is YSLEER.

This clone was observed a single time. The gene calls are TRBV7-9 and TRBJ1-5; possibly TRBD1 for D (5 bases). Trimming removed 3 bases from V and 6 bases from J, with 12 bases in between. The CDR3 covers 14 residues. Germline-derived CDR1 and CDR2 are SEHNR and FQNEAQ (reference sequence). CDR3 DNA sequence: TGTGCCAGCAGCTTTGAAGGGGAAGGTCAGCCCCAGCATTTT. Translation gives CASSFEGEGQPQHF.

V is TRBV5-1 and J is TRBJ2-7; either TRBD1 or TRBD2 may fit D (5 bases each). The CDR3 sequence is 15 residues long. V lost 0 bases and J 3 bases, leaving 13 bases between the germline ends. Germline V CDR1 and CDR2: SGHRS, YFSETQ. DNA for the CDR3: TGCGCCAGCAGCTTGGCGTCGGGGCGCGACTACGAGCAGTACTTC. Its translation is CASSLASGRDYEQYF.

The chain has TRBV27 and TRBJ2-7; 7 nucleotides align to TRBD1. CDR3 length: 13 amino acids. Losses at the gene ends were 6 bases for V and 3 bases for J; bases not matched to a gene: 5. CDR1 and CDR2 (germline): MNHEY, SMNVEV (reference sequence). The CDR3 nucleotides are TGTGCCAGCAGCCCGGGGACAGACTACGAGCAGTACTTC. Amino acids: CASSPGTDYEQYF.

CDR3 residues: CASRLGDPNQPQHF. CDR3 nucleotides: TGTGCCAGCAGACTCGGCGACCCCAATCAGCCCCAGCATTTT. This sequence joins TRBV28 and TRBJ1-5; D remains unclear. The germline gives CDR1 MDHEN, CDR2 SYDVKM. CDR3 length equals 14 residues. Trimming left V 6 bases short and J 3 bases short, with 12 bases between.

The chain recombines TRBV7-9 with TRBJ2-3; D possibly uses TRBD1 or TRBD2 (6 bases each). Germline V gene sequence: CDR1 SEHNR, CDR2 FQNEAQ (reference sequence). V dropped 5 bases and J dropped 0 bases, with 18 bases sitting between them. CDR3 length equals 17 residues. The CDR3 spells CASSVGGWLASTDTQYF. The CDR3, as DNA: TGTGCCAGCAGCGTAGGGGGGTGGCTGGCTAGCACAGATACGCAGTATTTT.

The V call is TRBV7-9, the J call TRBJ2-2; tentatively, D is TRBD2 (6 bases). Germline values: CDR1 SEHNR, CDR2 FQNEAQ (reference sequence). Between the trimmed V and J ends, which lost 8 bases and 2 bases, there was a span of 18 bases. CDR3 length: 16 amino acids. This CDR3 reads CASPNLAGRNTGELFF. The CDR3 DNA follows: TGTGCCAGCCCTAACCTGGCGGGGCGAAACACCGGGGAGCTGTTTTTT.

The rearrangement links TRBV4-2 to TRBJ2-1; 12 bases align to TRBD2. Trimming took 3 bases from V and 3 from J; bases not matched to a gene: 3. The CDR3 length is 16 residues. CDR1 LGHNA and CDR2 YNFKEQ come from the germline V gene. The CDR3: CASSQPTSGSYNEQFF. The CDR3 DNA reads TGTGCCAGCAGCCAGCCGACTAGCGGGAGCTACAATGAGCAGTTCTTC.

This chain's CDR3 is CASSRDPTDTQYF. The CDR3 DNA sequence: TGTGCCAGCAGCCGGGACCCCACAGATACGCAGTATTTT. The V gene is TRBV5-6, the J gene TRBJ2-3; D may be TRBD1 or TRBD2 (5 bases each). The germline V gene has CDR1 SGHDT and CDR2 YYEEEE. The CDR3 is made up of 13 amino acids. The V end was cut by 4 bases, the J end by 2 bases, with 8 bases between.

This chain links TRBV5-1 with TRBJ2-2; no reliable D call. There are 14 residues in the CDR3. The V and J ends lost 1 base and 6 bases respectively, with 10 bases between them. Germline loops: CDR1 SGHRS, CDR2 YFSETQ. The CDR3 sequence is CASSLTVGAGELFF. In DNA, the CDR3 is TGCGCCAGCAGCTTGACTGTCGGCGCCGGGGAGCTGTTTTTT.

This clone has a single count. The chain combines TRBV4-2 with TRBJ1-2; 7 nucleotides match TRBD1. CDR3 length equals 13 residues. V gave up 1 base and J gave up 7 bases; unmatched junction bases: 3. From germline, CDR1 is LGHNA and CDR2 YNFKEQ. The DNA of the CDR3 is TGTGCCAGCAGCCAAGTAGACAGGGTTGGCTACACCTTC. Its protein is CASSQVDRVGYTF.

The V call is TRBV5-1, the J call TRBJ2-2; the D gene could be TRBD1 or TRBD2 (5 bases each). Between the trimmed V and J ends, which lost 4 bases and 4 bases, there was a span of 11 bases. CDR3 length equals 14 residues. Per germline, CDR1 SGHRS and CDR2 YFSETQ. The CDR3 reads CASSPGPGTGELFF. CDR3 DNA: TGCGCCAGCAGCCCGGGGCCCGGCACCGGGGAGCTGTTTTTT.

V usage is TRBV7-8 and J usage is TRBJ2-4; the D gene is possibly TRBD2 (5 bases). This CDR3 has 13 residues. Germline V CDR1 and CDR2: SGHVS, FQNEAQ. Trimming shortened V by 3 bases and J by 10 bases, and 13 bases separated the two germline ends. CDR3 sequence (DNA): TGTGCCAGCAGCTTCCGACCCGGCGGGATTCAGTACTTC. Amino acids: CASSFRPGGIQYF.

The chain uses TRBV28 and TRBJ2-2, with D maybe TRBD1 (5 bases). The CDR3 covers 16 residues. V was cut by 1 base and J by 0 bases, with 9 bases left in between. CDR1 and CDR2 from the germline V gene are MDHEN and SYDVKM. CDR3 bases: TGTGCCAGCAGTTTATATCCAGGGACGAACACCGGGGAGCTGTTTTTT. Protein: CASSLYPGTNTGELFF.

This chain connects TRBV7-6 to TRBJ1-5; 9 bases match TRBD1. CDR1 is SGHVS and CDR2 is FNYEAQ in the germline V gene. Trimming removed 3 bases from V and 5 bases from J; junction bases left unmatched: 5. The CDR3 totals 15 residues. CDR3 sequence: CASSLGTGKHQPQHF. Written as DNA, the CDR3 is TGTGCCAGCAGCTTGGGGACAGGGAAGCATCAGCCCCAGCATTTT.

The rearrangement uses TRBV6-5 and TRBJ1-5; no firm D call. V dropped 5 bases and J dropped 15 bases, with 20 bases sitting between them. CDR1 is MNHEY, CDR2 SVGAGI, per germline. The CDR3 sequence is 13 residues long. CDR3 in amino acids: CASSGYRTDIWHF. In DNA form, the CDR3 reads TGTGCCAGCAGTGGCTATAGGACGGATATCTGGCATTTT.

The chain couples TRBV7-9 to TRBJ1-6, with a tentative D call TRBD1 (5 bases). The CDR3 is made up of 14 amino acids. Trimming stripped 6 bases from V and 14 bases from J, with 20 bases between. Germline V gene data show CDR1 as SEHNR and CDR2 as FQNEAQ (reference sequence). The CDR3 spells CASSFGGREFTLHF. The CDR3, as DNA: TGTGCCAGCAGTTTTGGGGGTAGGGAATTCACCCTCCACTTT.

The chain has TRBV4-1 and TRBJ1-5, with a possible D match to TRBD1 (6 bases). The germline gives CDR1 MGHRA, CDR2 YSYEKL. V shed 5 bases and J shed 0 bases, with 8 bases lying between them. This CDR3 is built from 14 residues. CDR3 amino acids: CASSSDSSNQPQHF. The CDR3 DNA reads TGCGCCAGCAGCTCGGACAGTAGCAATCAGCCCCAGCATTTT.

The chain is built from TRBV19 and TRBJ2-1, with 10 bases fitting TRBD2. The CDR3 contains 16 residues. Germline-derived CDR1 and CDR2 are LNHDA and SQIVND (reference sequence). V gave up 4 bases and J gave up 5 bases; unmatched junction bases: 8. The CDR3 bases are TGTGCCAGTAGTAAAAGGGGACTAGCGACCGACAATGAGCAGTTCTTC. It specifies CASSKRGLATDNEQFF.

The J gene is TRBJ1-2, the V gene TRBV9; no definite D call. V was cut by 3 bases and J by 4 bases, with 7 bases left in between. CDR1 is SGDLS, CDR2 YYNGEE, per germline. The CDR3 totals 12 residues. CDR3 bases: TGTGCCAGCAGCGATAGCTTCTATGGCTACACCTTC. This codes for CASSDSFYGYTF.

V gene TRBV6-1 combines with J gene TRBJ2-1; possibly TRBD1 for D (5 bases). This CDR3 contains 12 residues. V was trimmed by 2 bases and J by 7 bases, leaving 6 bases between them. Per the germline V gene, CDR1 is MNHNS and CDR2 is SASEGT. In DNA form, the CDR3 reads TGTGCCAGCAGTGAACAGGGTAATGAGCAGTTCTTC. Encoded protein: CASSEQGNEQFF.

V gene TRBV19 combines with J gene TRBJ1-2; D is perhaps TRBD1 (5 bases). The ends were cut back, 9 bases at V and 5 bases at J, with 19 bases in the middle. Germline V gene lookup returns CDR1 LNHDA and CDR2 SQIVND (reference sequence). This CDR3 comprises 14 residues. As DNA, the CDR3 is TGTGCCAGCGAAAGGGGCCCCGGCCGGTATGGCTACACCTTC. It codes for CASERGPGRYGYTF.

In its sample, this clone was seen once. The chain links TRBV4-3 to TRBJ1-4, with a weak D call TRBD1 (6 bases). In germline, CDR1 is LGHNA, CDR2 YSLEER. V was shortened by 1 base and J by 2 bases, with 17 bases between the two germline ends. CDR3 length equals 18 residues. CDR3 sequence (DNA): TGCGCCAGCAGCCAAGTCCTTCAGGGGACACCTACTAATGAAAAACTGTTTTTT. This translates into CASSQVLQGTPTNEKLFF.

V gene TRBV5-6 combines with J gene TRBJ1-4, with D unclear. Germline loops: CDR1 SGHDT, CDR2 YYEEEE. V gave up 1 base and J gave up 0 bases, with 4 bases separating them. The CDR3 consists of 14 residues. CDR3 bases: TGTGCCAGCAGCTTGATGGCAACTAATGAAAAACTGTTTTTT. Amino acids: CASSLMATNEKLFF.

CDR3: CASSPDRAGYGYTF. The CDR3 nucleotides read TGTGCCAGCTCACCCGACAGGGCGGGCTATGGCTACACCTTC. The gene calls are TRBV18 and TRBJ1-2, with 7 bases fitting TRBD1. There are 14 residues in the CDR3. Germline V CDR1 and CDR2: KGHSH, LQKENI. V was pared by 3 bases and J by 4 bases, with 5 bases of the junction left unmatched.

The V and J genes are TRBV28 and TRBJ1-1; TRBD1 might be the D (5 bases). The CDR3 extends over 15 amino acids. V was clipped by 3 bases and J by 1 base, with 12 bases between them. Germline V CDR1 and CDR2: MDHEN, SYDVKM. This CDR3 is CASSLGGAANTEAFF. The CDR3 DNA is TGTGCCAGCAGTTTGGGAGGGGCGGCGAACACTGAAGCTTTCTTT.